This TCR beta chain stems from a study of somatic mutations in cytotoxic T cells in rheumatoid arthritis. Findings and limits, study-wide: For CD8+ T-cell clonality, rheumatoid arthritis patients and age-matched healthy controls did not differ significantly.

The CDR3 sequence is 13 residues long. Germline assignment: CDR1 MNHNS and CDR2 SASEGT. V shed 6 bases and J shed 1 base, with 10 bases lying between them. This clone was observed a handful of times. Its cognate antigen is unknown. Method: immunoSEQ multiplex PCR; TCRdb's copy keeps in-frame clones and lacks some. The profile shows roughly 11,000 clones, approximately 79% of them singletons. This sequence originates from an adult with rheumatoid arthritis. This chain links TRBV6-1 with TRBJ2-7; D gene uncertain. The specimen sequenced was CD8+ T cells sorted from blood. The CDR3 reads CASSVVSSYEQYF. The CDR3 region has the DNA TGTGCCAGCAGCGTGGTGAGTTCCTACGAGCAGTACTTC.